This T cell receptor (beta chain) was sequenced in a study of blood T cell repertoires in COVID-19. Study-level information: Whether acute or convalescent, the COVID-19 samples came from the United States, Italy and Spain.

The junction had 7 bases not matched to a gene; V was cut back by 1 base and J by 8 bases. Germline lookup yields CDR1 MNHEY and CDR2 SVGEGT. This CDR3 is built from 14 residues. Clones were sequenced by immunoSEQ multiplex PCR, and TCRdb holds only the in-frame ones, with some missing. Here the sample spans some 230,000 clones, about 85% being singletons. The V call is TRBV6-2 or TRBV6-3, the J call TRBJ1-2; TRBD1 matches 7 bases. The sample comprised peripheral blood. The receptor was isolated from a middle-aged man with acute or convalescent COVID-19. CDR3: CASSYLTGRSGYTF. The CDR3 DNA reads TGTGCCAGCAGTTACTTGACAGGGAGAAGCGGCTACACCTTC.